Listed below are T cell receptor beta chains from one sample, sequenced in a study of shared clonotypes between healthy human individuals. Profiling relied on immunoSEQ multiplex PCR, and the TCRdb table lists in-frame clones only, not all of them. This sample yields 2 million to 2.5 million clones, of which about 90% are seen a single time; 0.3% to 0.45% belongs to the top ten. Source material: naive CD4+ T cells from PBMCs. Source of these receptors: a young man in good health. Some clones in this sample may be carry-over from other donors' samples. Each CDR3 is given with its conserved first and last residue. D genes are given only for firm matches. Only some rows state a clone size, as once, few, many or a class for expanded clones.

J | V | D | size | DNA | CDR3
TRBJ1-3 | TRBV14 | . | . | TGTGCCAGCAGCCAAGTCGCAGGTACTGGAAACACCATATATTTT | CASSQVAGTGNTIYF
TRBJ2-1 | TRBV6-6 | . | . | TGTGCCAGCAGTTACCAGCGCGGGGAAAATGAGCAGTTCTTC | CASSYQRGENEQFF
TRBJ2-7 | TRBV30 | . | . | TGTGCCTGGAGTGTTCAGGGGTATCCCTACGAGCAGTACTTC | CAWSVQGYPYEQYF
TRBJ1-1 | TRBV6-1 | . | . | TGTGCCAGCAGGGGGACACTTGAAGCTTTCTTT | CASRGTLEAFF
TRBJ2-7 | TRBV2 | TRBD1 | . | TGTGCCAGCAGCCCCCACAGGGGTCCCTACGAGCAGTACTTC | CASSPHRGPYEQYF
TRBJ2-2 | TRBV11-3 | . | . | TGTGCCAGCAGCTTAGGGCAGGGGAACACCGGGGAGCTGTTTTTT | CASSLGQGNTGELFF
TRBJ2-3 | TRBV5-1 | . | . | TGCGCCAGCAGCGGGACCGGGACCCCGGATACGCAGTATTTT | CASSGTGTPDTQYF
TRBJ2-1 | TRBV2 | TRBD2 | . | TGTGCCAGCACGGGACTAGCGGTCGCCTACAATGAGCAGTTCTTC | CASTGLAVAYNEQFF
TRBJ2-7 | TRBV10-3 | . | . | TGTGCCATCAGTGAGTCAGGTTCGGGGGCAGGGTCCCCGTCCGACTTC | CAISESGSGAGSPSDF
TRBJ1-3 | TRBV19 | . | . | TGTGCCAGTAAGGCCCCCGGCCTTGCGGGGCTATCTGGAAACACCATATATTTT | CASKAPGLAGLSGNTIYF
TRBJ2-7 | TRBV28 | TRBD2 | once | TGTGCCAGCAGTTTAGGGGCTGGGGGTAGCGGGAGTTACGAGCAGTACTTC | CASSLGAGGSGSYEQYF
TRBJ2-3 | TRBV4-2 | . | . | TGTGCCAGCAGCCAAAGTCCCACCCGGGAGAGCACAGATACGCAGTATTTT | CASSQSPTRESTDTQYF